This T cell receptor beta chain was found in a study of shared clonotypes between healthy human individuals. About the study: Used for every donor were three CD4 naive, three CD4 memory, two CD8 naive and one CD8 memory plate.

With regard to this clone: Its specificity is not known.

The CDR3 consists of 14 residues. Trimming cost V 4 bases and J 6 bases, with 13 bases left between them. From germline, CDR1 is SNHLY and CDR2 FYNNEI. The donor cohort consisted entirely of Caucasian adults residing in Nashville, Tennessee. Sequencing was performed with immunoSEQ multiplex PCR; in TCRdb, only in-frame clones are kept and a portion is missing. The data show over 2 million clones, with over 85% seen just once and 0.1% to 0.15% held by the top ten. General study points: For naive CD4 cells, around 5.1% of clonotypes were shared across a few donors. Generally, naive subsets (rather than memory subsets) showed larger estimated richness.

The specimen sequenced was naive CD4+ T cells sorted from blood. Subset: CD45RA+ positively selected. The chain carries TRBV2 and TRBJ2-1, with D possibly matching TRBD2 (5 bases). This sequence originates from a man aged 18 to 35 in good health. The CDR3 reads CASSATSRGNEQFF. The CDR3 DNA reads TGTGCCAGCAGTGCAACTAGTAGAGGCAATGAGCAGTTCTTC.